A single sample gave rise to the 12 T cell receptor beta chains below, sequenced in a study of blood T cell repertoires in COVID-19. Produced via immunoSEQ multiplex PCR; TCRdb's table is partial and in-frame only. The profile shows about 160,000 clones, around nine tenths of them singletons. Sequencing input: peripheral blood. Every receptor here comes from a man in his 60s with COVID-19, enrolled during active disease.

This chain joins TRBV6-2 or TRBV6-3 and TRBJ1-5; maybe TRBD1 (6 bases). In germline, CDR1 is MNHEY, CDR2 SVGEGT. The CDR3 is 16 residues long. The V end lost 5 bases, the J end lost 0 bases, and 14 bases lay between the germline ends. The CDR3 bases are TGTGCCAGCAGTCCCTCCGACAGGAATAGCAATCAGCCCCAGCATTTT. This encodes CASSPSDRNSNQPQHF.

This chain links TRBV4-2 with TRBJ1-5; D ambiguous. This CDR3 region has 13 residues. V lost 0 bases, J lost 6 bases, and 6 bases lay in between. The germline V gene encodes CDR1 LGHNA and CDR2 YNFKEQ. Here the CDR3 reads CASSQDEIQPQHF. The CDR3 bases are TGTGCCAGCAGCCAAGATGAGATTCAGCCCCAGCATTTT.

The chain combines TRBV4-3 with TRBJ1-4; no reliable D call. The V gene lost 0 bases and the J gene lost 0 bases, with 8 bases spanning the gap. Germline V gene data show CDR1 as LGHNA and CDR2 as YSLEER. This CDR3 comprises 16 residues. For the CDR3, the DNA is TGCGCCAGCAGCCAAGAGGCAGGCGCAACTAATGAAAAACTGTTTTTT. It is translated as CASSQEAGATNEKLFF.

CDR3 residues: CASTPGGTAFQKLFF. The CDR3 bases are TGTGCCAGCACCCCCGGTGGGACAGCTTTTCAAAAACTGTTTTTT. The J gene is TRBJ1-4, the V gene TRBV6-2 or TRBV6-3, with 7 bases matching TRBD1. Germline lookup yields CDR1 MNHEY and CDR2 SVGEGT. The CDR3 has 15 amino acids. V shed 7 bases and J 9 bases; nucleotides not matched to a gene: 14.

The chain uses TRBV4-3 and TRBJ1-3, with TRBD1 as a possible D gene (5 bases). Germline V CDR1 and CDR2: LGHNA, YSLEER. V dropped 5 bases and J dropped 4 bases, with 9 bases sitting between them. The CDR3 is made up of 13 amino acids. This CDR3 reads CASSMDNGNTIYF. In nucleotides, the CDR3 is TGCGCCAGCAGCATGGACAACGGAAACACCATATATTTT.

This chain joins TRBV5-1 and TRBJ1-2, with D tentatively TRBD1 (5 bases). CDR1 and CDR2 from the germline V gene are SGHRS and YFSETQ. Trimming took 1 base from V and 5 from J, leaving 12 bases between them. CDR3 length: 14 amino acids. The CDR3 coding sequence is TGCGCCAGCAGCTTGTTTTGGGGGGAGTATGGCTACACCTTC. It translates to CASSLFWGEYGYTF.

The chain is built from TRBV7-2 and TRBJ2-1, with D possibly TRBD2 on 5 matching bases. There are 15 residues in the CDR3. Trimming pared 0 bases from V and 6 bases from J, leaving 12 bases between. Germline CDR1 reads SGHTA; CDR2 reads FQGNSA. CDR3 sequence reads: CASSLAVGVFNEQFF. CDR3 sequence (DNA): TGTGCCAGCAGCTTAGCAGTGGGAGTATTCAATGAGCAGTTCTTC.

The rearrangement joins TRBV9 to TRBJ2-3, with TRBD2 matching over 8 bases. Germline V lookup: CDR1 SGDLS, CDR2 YYNGEE. This CDR3 is 16 amino acids long. V dropped 1 base and J dropped 4; count of bases not matched to a gene: 8. The CDR3 protein is CASSVRGGGSADTQYF. The CDR3, as DNA: TGTGCCAGCAGCGTAAGGGGCGGGGGGAGTGCAGATACGCAGTATTTT. Together with reference TRBV9 and TRBJ2-3, the CDR3 gives the full variable domain: DSGVTQTPKHLITATGQRVTLRCSPRSGDLSVYWYQQSLDQGLQFLIQYYNGEERAKGNILERFSAQQFPDLHSELNLSSLELGDSALYFCASSVRGGGSADTQYFGPGTRLTVL.

The chain links TRBV28 to TRBJ2-3; tentatively, D is TRBD2 (5 bases). This CDR3 spans 15 amino acids. Trimming cost V 4 bases and J 2 bases, with 13 bases left between them. In germline, CDR1 is MDHEN, CDR2 SYDVKM. CDR3 protein: CASSSPAGYTDTQYF. CDR3 DNA sequence: TGTGCCAGCAGTTCCCCTGCGGGCTACACAGATACGCAGTATTTT.

The CDR3 here is CASSRRGGEVYGYTF. CDR3 nucleotide sequence: TGCGCCAGCAGCCGAAGAGGGGGAGAGGTCTATGGCTACACCTTC. This rearrangement joins TRBV4-1 to TRBJ1-2, with TRBD1 as a possible D gene (6 bases). V was clipped by 4 bases and J by 4 bases, with 16 bases between them. CDR3 length equals 15 residues. CDR1 MGHRA and CDR2 YSYEKL come from the germline V gene.

This sequence joins TRBV20-1 and TRBJ1-5; TRBD1 aligns across 10 bases. The CDR3 has 15 amino acids. Losses at the gene ends were 3 bases for V and 2 bases for J; bases not matched to a gene: 4. Germline lookup yields CDR1 DFQATT and CDR2 SNEGSKA (reference sequence). The CDR3 coding sequence is TGCAGTGCTAGTAAAGGGACAGGGGGCAATCAGCCCCAGCATTTT. As protein: CSASKGTGGNQPQHF.

This sequence joins TRBV7-2 and TRBJ1-2; maybe TRBD1 (5 bases). Germline V gene sequence: CDR1 SGHTA, CDR2 FQGNSA. This CDR3 comprises 14 residues. V lost 3 bases and J 2 bases, leaving 10 bases between the germline ends. The CDR3 protein is CASSFVGVNYGYTF. The DNA for the CDR3 is TGTGCCAGCAGCTTTGTAGGGGTAAACTATGGCTACACCTTC.